These T cell receptor beta chains were read from a single sample in a study of cytomegalovirus exposure and HLA in healthy donors. Produced via immunoSEQ multiplex PCR; TCRdb's table is partial and in-frame only. The table has more than 60,000 clones, about 70% seen once. The sample was PBMCs. These receptors all come from a man aged 18 to 35 in good health and CMV-seronegative. Each CDR3 is given without its conserved first and last residue.

len	v_gene	j_gene	CDR3aa
9	TRBV30	TRBJ1-2	AWSARDGYT
13	TRBV29-1	TRBJ2-3	SGVVSGTFTDTQY
11	TRBV7-3	TRBJ2-7	ASSPGGHYEQY
14	TRBV19	TRBJ2-2	ASSIFGGAGTGELF
13	TRBV5-1	TRBJ1-1	ASSWTGGMNTEAF
13	TRBV11-1	TRBJ2-6	ASSFTGEGANVLT
9	TRBV28	TRBJ1-2	DSRVTSGYT
14	TRBV4-3	TRBJ2-3	ASSQEARGGLDTQY
11	TRBV19	TRBJ1-1	ASSDSRDTEAF
12	TRBV5-1	TRBJ1-6	ASSPGGNYSPLH
13	TRBV12-2	TRBJ1-6	ASRLVRGVASPLH
14	TRBV11-2	TRBJ2-3	ASSLALAGGLDTQY
12	TRBV5-4	TRBJ1-3	ASSLDRVGNTIY
11	TRBV6-6	TRBJ1-5	ASNGQSNQPQH
18	TRBV19	TRBJ2-4	ASSMAGGSPQFLAKNIQY
9	TRBV29-1	TRBJ2-5	SVAREETQY
14	TRBV7-2	TRBJ2-3	ASSLMGGGRADTQY
12	TRBV5-1	TRBJ2-2	ASSLLQDTGELF
12	TRBV15	TRBJ1-6	ATSGGTVNSPLH
12	TRBV9	TRBJ2-3	ASSVVGGRGTQY
17	TRBV4-1	TRBJ2-6	ASSREPRDRERRANVLT
12	TRBV9	TRBJ2-1	ASSVALSYNEQF
12	TRBV25-1	TRBJ2-3	ASSAEGSTDTQY
10	TRBV7-9	TRBJ1-1	ASSLDSIEAF
11	TRBV7-2	TRBJ2-1	ASSSGTTNEQF
9	TRBV20-1	TRBJ2-3	SARVIDTQY
14	TRBV27	TRBJ2-3	ASSNYLAGGADTQY
14	TRBV30	TRBJ2-7	AWSDHPSGGAGEQY
13	TRBV19	TRBJ2-7	ASRLGGQGPYEQY
12	TRBV27	TRBJ2-7	ASSTDRGSYEQY
14	TRBV5-5	TRBJ2-6	ASSIDRAGGANVLT
15	TRBV25-1	TRBJ1-1	ASSVMRDLKRGTEAF
13	TRBV4-1	TRBJ1-1	ASSQSGQSGTEAF
13	TRBV2	TRBJ2-3	ASSFREASTDTQY
13	TRBV7-3	TRBJ1-2	ASSLGGTGLDGYT
16	TRBV7-6	TRBJ2-5	ASSSVLAGSDGGETQY
13	TRBV6-5	TRBJ2-1	ASSTGQSSYNEQF
9	TRBV2	TRBJ1-3	ASIYGNTIY
13	TRBV27	TRBJ1-2	ASSFTTGETYGYT
10	TRBV7-9	TRBJ2-5	SSSTGGETQY
10	TRBV4-3	TRBJ2-2	ASSSFTGELF
13	TRBV4-2	TRBJ2-3	ASSQEVNRRDTQY
11	TRBV6-1	TRBJ2-3	ASRDRGIDTQY
12	TRBV9	TRBJ2-7	ASSVATSFYEQY
13	TRBV19	TRBJ1-1	ASSPGGVTSTEAF
11	TRBV19	TRBJ1-1	ASSIWGDTEAF
14	TRBV28	TRBJ1-3	ASSSVGQGAGNTIY
12	TRBV12-5	TRBJ1-1	ASQPGQGNTEAF
14	TRBV7-8	TRBJ2-5	ASSLVTSGGGETQY
15	TRBV7-8	TRBJ2-7	ASSFSSGGAKAYEQY
13	TRBV5-1	TRBJ1-1	ASSLHSSKDTEAF
12	TRBV10-3	TRBJ1-2	AITPEGDSYGYT
12	TRBV6-1	TRBJ2-7	ASSGTSGAYEQY
13	TRBV11-1	TRBJ2-7	ASSSQAGGPYEQY